This T cell receptor (beta chain) stems from a study of blood T cell repertoires in COVID-19. At the level of the study: COVID-19 samples, acute and convalescent, were from the United States, Italy and Spain.

This clone was picked up a small number of times. Profiled with immunoSEQ multiplex PCR; TCRdb holds only in-frame clones, not every one. This table holds about 140,000 clones, 88% found once. This receptor was identified in a human donor with COVID-19, enrolled during active disease. The donor label of this sample is uncertain. Sequences were obtained from peripheral blood.

The chain's CDR3 is CASSQADRATEAFF. The CDR3 nucleotides are TGTGCCAGCAGCCAGGCAGACAGGGCCACTGAAGCTTTCTTT. This chain connects TRBV3-1 (or the pseudogene TRBV3-2) to TRBJ1-1, with TRBD1 identical over 7 bases. The V segment lost 3 bases and the J segment 4 bases; nucleotides outside the gene matches: 5. CDR3 length: 14 amino acids. Germline V gene lookup returns CDR1 LGHDT and CDR2 YNNKEL (reference sequence).